This T cell receptor (beta chain) was sequenced for a study of identical twins. Study-wide findings and caveats: Fewer insertions characterized abundant cord blood beta clonotypes, whereas memory repertoires showed none.

Trimming cost V 0 bases and J 12 bases, with 14 bases left between them. Germline lookup yields CDR1 SGHDN and CDR2 FVKESK. The CDR3 totals 13 residues. To note about this clonotype: Its target is not known.

TCRdb re-derived calls from the 5' RACE reads in MiXCR, one entry per CDR3 protein. Of under 300,000 distinct CDR3 sequences in the sample, approximately 5.9% were seen once. This sample was also put to use in a study of T cells expressing NK-cell markers. That source notes: Sorted CD3+CD56+NKG2C+, CD3+CD56+NKG2C- and CD3+CD56-NKG2C+ T-cell subsets were beta-chain profiled.

The V gene is TRBV14, the J gene TRBJ1-1; D is uncertain. Material for sequencing was CD8+ T cells sorted from blood. This sequence originates from a young woman in good health. In DNA form, the CDR3 reads TGTGCCAGCAGCCAAGAGGCTTTTGGGTGGACTTTCTTT. This encodes CASSQEAFGWTFF.